This T cell receptor beta chain was identified during a study of T-cell memory formation after mild COVID-19 (dated by TCRdb to the early 2020s). For the study in its entirety: TCR sequence clusters from the two donors were largely donor specific. T-cell clones expanding and contracting after mild COVID-19 in a couple of donors were tracked by longitudinal TCRalpha and TCRbeta repertoire sequencing. Two young, previously healthy adult volunteers, one female and one male, were included in the cohort.

On this clonotype: Its antigen specificity is not known. Base qualities are not recorded, but no much larger clone differs from it by a single base.

These reads were obtained on an Illumina NovaSeq 6000. TCRalpha and TCRbeta cDNA libraries were constructed by 5'RACE with constant-segment primers, with sample barcodes and unique molecular identifiers being introduced. RNA was extracted from every sample with Trizol reagent. Libraries were amplified in two PCR steps, with a second sample barcode and Illumina TruSeq adapters added in the second step. Libraries were sequenced on an Illumina NovaSeq with 2 x 150 bp paired-end reads. Per the authors' processing: The reads were demultiplexed and collapsed into UMI-guided consensus sequences using migec v1.2.7. Using mixcr v2.1.11, UMI consensuses were aligned to TRA and TRB V and J templates and then assembled into clonotypes. A clonotype was counted as expanded or contracted only when both edgeR and NoisET called the clonotype significant, with the noise models trained on biological replicates. For edgeR calls, a false discovery rate-adjusted p below 0.01 and a log2 fold-change threshold of 1 were applied. PCA with hierarchical clustering of max-normalized trajectories of the 1000 most abundant clonotypes was used as exploratory dynamics analysis. The CD4 or CD8 phenotype of responding clones was assigned using the separately sequenced CD4+ and CD8+ repertoires. TCRdb passed the public sequencing reads through fastp at Q25 and MiXCR, retaining productive beta sequences. Every distinct CDR3 protein forms one entry, paired with its most common genes and DNA. The V and J calls were not made by the authors but by TCRdb's processing. This sample comprises about 310,000 distinct CDR3 sequences, 15% to 20% of them detected only once. Roughly a fifth of the sample is in the top ten clones.

Ficoll-Paque density gradient centrifugation was used to isolate PBMCs. Results the study describes overall, beyond this receptor: Clones that contracted from day 15 to 85 showed balanced CD4/CD8 phenotypes, whereas a second wave of clones that expanded from day 15 to 37 leaned towards CD4+. SARS-CoV-2 specificity was not confirmed for the second-wave clones peaking on day 37. Contracting CD4+ clones were located mainly in the CM and EM memory subsets, whereas CD8+ clones were found to be enriched in EMRA. Some responding clones were detected in pre-infection memory, suggesting pre-existing cross-reactive memory T cells joined the SARS-CoV-2 response. The study included only a couple of mild cases, and larger cohorts that include severe cases with pre-infection samples were judged to be necessary.

The CDR3, from cysteine to phenylalanine, totals 17 residues. Only the CDR3 portion is preserved as DNA: 51 bases, with reading frame beginning at the first base. Reading the germline V gene gives CDR1 SGHTA and CDR2 FQGTGA. V is pruned by 3 bases and J by 6 bases, leaving 11 bases of the junction without a gene match. Recombination linked TRBV7-3 to TRBJ2-2, and 9 bases in between align with TRBD1. Sequencing was performed on PBMCs or a T cell subset sorted from them (not recorded which). This receptor was obtained from a man between 18 and 29 years old who had mild COVID-19 (a few samples of this study predate the infection). The sample titles of this study are shuffled in the database, so cell type and time point are left out; the donor was told from shared clones. This receptor carries the CDR3 CASSFVAQGAGSGELFF. The nucleotide sequence is given as TGTGCCAGCAGCTTCGTCGCACAGGGGGCCGGATCCGGGGAGCTGTTTTTT.